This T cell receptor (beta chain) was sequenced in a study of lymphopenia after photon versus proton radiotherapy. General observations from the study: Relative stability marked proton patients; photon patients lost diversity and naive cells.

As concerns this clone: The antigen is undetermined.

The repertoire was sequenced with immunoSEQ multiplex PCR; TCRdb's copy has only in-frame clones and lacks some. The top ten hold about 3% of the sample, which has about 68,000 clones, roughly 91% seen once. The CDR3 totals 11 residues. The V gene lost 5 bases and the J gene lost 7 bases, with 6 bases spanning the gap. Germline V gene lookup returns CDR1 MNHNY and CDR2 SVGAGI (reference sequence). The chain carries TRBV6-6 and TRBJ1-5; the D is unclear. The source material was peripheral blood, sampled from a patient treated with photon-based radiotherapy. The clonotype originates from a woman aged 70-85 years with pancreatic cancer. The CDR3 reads CASSPSQPQHF. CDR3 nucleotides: TGTGCCAGCAGTCCTAGCCAGCCCCAGCATTTT.